The 13 T cell receptor beta chains given below trace back to one sample, sequenced in a study of PD-L1 blockade in urothelial cancer. Using immunoSEQ multiplex PCR, the repertoire was profiled, and TCRdb retains in-frame clones only, with some absent. The sample has about 38,000 clones; approximately 82% are singletons. Source: PBMCs, taken around atezolizumab (anti-PD-L1) treatment. All receptors come from a man aged 55-75 years with urothelial cancer.

The chain is built from TRBV4-2 and TRBJ1-5; 7 bases agree with TRBD1. V gave up 4 bases and J gave up 3 bases; unmatched junction bases: 6. CDR3 length: 15 amino acids. From germline, CDR1 is LGHNA and CDR2 YNFKEQ. Here the CDR3 reads CASSRSTGDNQPQHF. For the CDR3, the DNA is TGTGCCAGCAGCCGGAGCACAGGGGACAATCAGCCCCAGCATTTT.

The chain is built from TRBV15 and TRBJ2-2; 9 bases map to TRBD1. CDR1 is LNHNV, CDR2 YYDKDF, per germline (reference sequence). V lost 5 bases, J lost 3 bases, and 4 bases stayed unmatched. The CDR3 runs 15 residues. The CDR3 DNA reads TGTGCCACCAGCGGCGGGACAGGGTACACCGGGGAGCTGTTTTTT. Translating gives CATSGGTGYTGELFF.

The chain combines TRBV7-9 with TRBJ2-5, with a possible D match to TRBD2 (5 bases). Germline V gene data show CDR1 as SEHNR and CDR2 as FQNEAQ (reference sequence). Trimming pared 1 base from V and 2 bases from J, leaving 11 bases between. The CDR3 has 15 amino acids. The chain's CDR3 is CASSLGGTRQETQYF. CDR3 DNA sequence: TGTGCCAGCAGCTTAGGTGGAACTAGACAAGAGACCCAGTACTTC.

CDR3 sequence: CASSLDSASGGRETQYF. The CDR3 nucleotides read TGTGCCAGCAGCTTAGATTCAGCTTCAGGGGGACGGGAGACCCAGTACTTC. This chain links TRBV11-2 with TRBJ2-5, with TRBD1 identical over 7 bases. CDR1 is SGHAT and CDR2 is FQNNGV in the germline V gene. The V and J ends lost 0 bases and 5 bases, in that order; junction bases with no gene match: 12. This CDR3 region has 17 residues.

Only one count was recorded for this clone. The V call is TRBV2, the J call TRBJ2-2; 9 nucleotides align to TRBD1. CDR1 SNHLY and CDR2 FYNNEI come from the germline V gene. The ends lost 6 bases at V and 7 bases at J; junction bases unmatched: 6. The length of the CDR3 is 14 residues. The CDR3 sequence is CASRRQGENGELFF. The CDR3 DNA is TGTGCCAGCAGGAGACAGGGGGAAAACGGGGAGCTGTTTTTT.

The chain couples TRBV28 to TRBJ1-2; 11 bases are a match to TRBD1. V trimming: 3 bases; J trimming: 0 bases; junction bases outside the gene matches: 6. The CDR3 has 17 amino acids. The germline V gene has CDR1 MDHEN and CDR2 SYDVKM. The CDR3 region is CASSLGGTGGPNYGYTF. Written as DNA, the CDR3 is TGTGCCAGCAGTTTGGGGGGGACAGGGGGGCCTAACTATGGCTACACCTTC.

The genes are TRBV19 and TRBJ2-5; D gene unclear. The germline V and J ends were trimmed by 3 bases and 4 bases, with 15 bases remaining between them. CDR3 length equals 15 residues. The V gene's germline CDR1 is LNHDA and CDR2 SQIVND (reference sequence). CDR3 in amino acids: CASSMALRVGETQYF. Written as DNA, the CDR3 is TGTGCCAGTAGTATGGCACTCCGGGTGGGAGAGACCCAGTACTTC.

The table lists this clone with a count of one. This chain connects TRBV29-1 to TRBJ1-2, with 8 bases that match TRBD1. Germline values: CDR1 SQVTM, CDR2 ANQGSEA. The CDR3 extends over 12 amino acids. With V trimmed by 5 bases and J by 6 bases, 5 bases remained unmatched. The CDR3 spells CSVSGQDHGYTF. CDR3 DNA: TGCAGCGTTTCGGGACAGGACCATGGCTACACCTTC.

With respect to this clone: At one boundary the junction diverges from the germline segment, which might be a read error. The chain has TRBV5-1 and TRBJ2-1; 11 bases line up with TRBD2. Germline CDR1 SGHRS, CDR2 YFSETQ. The CDR3 length is 15 residues. The CDR3 spells CASRLGLAVHNEQFF. The CDR3 bases are TGCGCCAGCAGGTTGGGACTAGCGGTCCACAATGAGCAGTTCTTC.

The V gene is TRBV6-1, the J gene TRBJ2-6; weak D call: TRBD1 (6 bases). V gave up 3 bases and J gave up 0 bases, with 12 bases separating them. Per germline, CDR1 MNHNS and CDR2 SASEGT. This CDR3 contains 17 residues. The CDR3 DNA is TGTGCCAGCAGTGACAGGGGAGTGAGCTCTGGGGCCAACGTCCTGACTTTC. It is translated as CASSDRGVSSGANVLTF.

The chain links TRBV6-4 to TRBJ1-1; 7 nucleotides line up with TRBD1. CDR1 and CDR2 from the germline V gene are MRHNA and SNTAGT. J gave up 5 bases and V 0 bases, and 3 bases lay outside the gene matches. The CDR3 spans 14 residues. The CDR3 DNA follows: TGTGCCAGCAGTGACTCCTCCAGGGGGACTGAAGCTTTCTTT. It codes for CASSDSSRGTEAFF.

The chain carries TRBV5-4 and TRBJ2-2; 10 bases agree with TRBD2. V was pared by 2 bases and J by 4 bases, with 5 bases of the junction left unmatched. Germline-derived CDR1 and CDR2 are SGHNT and YYREEE (reference sequence). The CDR3 covers 16 residues. Here the CDR3 reads CASSFSGRVGTGELFF. CDR3 DNA: TGTGCCAGCAGCTTCAGCGGGAGGGTTGGCACCGGGGAGCTGTTTTTT. The complete variable domain, with remaining parts taken from reference TRBV5-4 and TRBJ2-2, reads ETGVTQSPTHLIKTRGQQVTLRCSSQSGHNTVSWYQQALGQGPQFIFQYYREEENGRGNFPPRFSGLQFPNYSSELNVNALELDDSALYLCASSFSGRVGTGELFFGEGSRLTVL.

The chain carries TRBV2 and TRBJ2-3, with D possibly being TRBD1 (6 bases). This CDR3 is 13 amino acids long. Germline V gene sequence: CDR1 SNHLY, CDR2 FYNNEI. Trimming cost V 6 bases and J 10 bases, with 17 bases left between them. Here the CDR3 reads CASSYGQGRAQYF. The CDR3 DNA follows: TGTGCCAGCAGCTACGGCCAGGGGCGGGCGCAGTATTTT.